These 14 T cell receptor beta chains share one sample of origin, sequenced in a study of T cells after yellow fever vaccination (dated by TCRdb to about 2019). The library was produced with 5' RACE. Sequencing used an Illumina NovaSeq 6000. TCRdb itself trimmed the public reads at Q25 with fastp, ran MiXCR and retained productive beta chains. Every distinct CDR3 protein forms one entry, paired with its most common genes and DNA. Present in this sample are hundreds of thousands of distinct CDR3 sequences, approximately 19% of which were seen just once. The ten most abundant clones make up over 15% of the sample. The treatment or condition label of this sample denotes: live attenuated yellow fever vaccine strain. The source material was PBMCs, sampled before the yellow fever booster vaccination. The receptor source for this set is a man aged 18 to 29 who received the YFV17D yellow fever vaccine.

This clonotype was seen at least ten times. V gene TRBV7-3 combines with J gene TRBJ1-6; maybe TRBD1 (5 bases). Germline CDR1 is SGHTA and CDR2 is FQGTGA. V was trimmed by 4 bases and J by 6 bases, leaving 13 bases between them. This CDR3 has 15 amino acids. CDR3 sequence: CASSSGPRTNSPLHF. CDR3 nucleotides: TGTGCCAGCAGCTCGGGACCGAGAACTAATTCACCCCTCCACTTT. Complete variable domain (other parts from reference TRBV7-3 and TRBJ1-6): GAGVSQTPSNKVTEKGKYVELRCDPISGHTALYWYRQSLGQGPEFLIYFQGTGAADDSGLPNDRFFAVRPEGSVSTLKIQRTERGDSAVYLCASSSGPRTNSPLHFGNGTRLTVT.

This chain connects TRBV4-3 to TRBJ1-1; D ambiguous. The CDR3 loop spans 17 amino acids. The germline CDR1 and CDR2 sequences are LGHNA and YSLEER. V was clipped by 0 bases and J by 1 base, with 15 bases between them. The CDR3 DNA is TGCGCCAGCAGCCAAGACCCGCAGGCCGGACGGAACACTGAAGCTTTCTTT. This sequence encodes CASSQDPQAGRNTEAFF.

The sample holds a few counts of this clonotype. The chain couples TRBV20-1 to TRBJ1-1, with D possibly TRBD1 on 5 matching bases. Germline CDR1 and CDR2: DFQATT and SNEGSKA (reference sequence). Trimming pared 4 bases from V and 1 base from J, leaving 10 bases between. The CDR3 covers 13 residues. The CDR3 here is CSATDRGNTEAFF. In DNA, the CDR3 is TGCAGTGCTACTGACAGAGGGAACACTGAAGCTTTCTTT.

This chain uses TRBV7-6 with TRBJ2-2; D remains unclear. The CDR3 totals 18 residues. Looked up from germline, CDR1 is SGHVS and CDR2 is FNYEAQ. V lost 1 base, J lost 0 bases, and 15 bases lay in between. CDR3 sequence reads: CASSLEVQPYANTGELFF. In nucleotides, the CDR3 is TGTGCCAGCAGCTTAGAGGTACAGCCATACGCGAACACCGGGGAGCTGTTTTTT.

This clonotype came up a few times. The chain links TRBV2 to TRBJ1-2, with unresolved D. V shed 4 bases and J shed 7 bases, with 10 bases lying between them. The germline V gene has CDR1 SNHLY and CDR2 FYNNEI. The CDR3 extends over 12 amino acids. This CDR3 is CASSVSGPGYTF. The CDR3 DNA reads TGTGCCAGCAGTGTTTCCGGGCCTGGCTACACCTTC.

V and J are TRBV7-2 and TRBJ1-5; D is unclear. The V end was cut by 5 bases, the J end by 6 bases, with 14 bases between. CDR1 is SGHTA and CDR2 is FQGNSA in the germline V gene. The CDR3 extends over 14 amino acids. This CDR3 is CASSTPLYGQPQHF. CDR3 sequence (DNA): TGTGCCAGCAGCACACCCCTATACGGTCAGCCCCAGCATTTT.

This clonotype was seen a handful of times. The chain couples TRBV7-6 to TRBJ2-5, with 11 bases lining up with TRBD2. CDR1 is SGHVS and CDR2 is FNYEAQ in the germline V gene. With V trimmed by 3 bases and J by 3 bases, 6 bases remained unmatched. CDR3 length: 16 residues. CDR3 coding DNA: TGTGCCAGCAGCTTTTTTAGTAGCGGGGGGGAAGAGACCCAGTACTTC. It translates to CASSFFSSGGEETQYF.

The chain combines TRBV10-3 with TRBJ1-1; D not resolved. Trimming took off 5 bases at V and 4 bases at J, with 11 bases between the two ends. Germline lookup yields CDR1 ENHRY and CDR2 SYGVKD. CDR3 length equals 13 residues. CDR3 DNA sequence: TGTGCCATCAGTCTGGGCCTGGTCACTGAAGCTTTCTTT. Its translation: CAISLGLVTEAFF.

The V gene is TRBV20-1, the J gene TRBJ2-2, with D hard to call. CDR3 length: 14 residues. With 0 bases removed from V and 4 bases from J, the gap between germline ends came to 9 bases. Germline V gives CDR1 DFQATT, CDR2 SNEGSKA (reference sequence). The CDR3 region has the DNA TGCAGTGCTAGAGAGAGCTCGGGCACCGGGGAGCTGTTTTTT. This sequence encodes CSARESSGTGELFF.

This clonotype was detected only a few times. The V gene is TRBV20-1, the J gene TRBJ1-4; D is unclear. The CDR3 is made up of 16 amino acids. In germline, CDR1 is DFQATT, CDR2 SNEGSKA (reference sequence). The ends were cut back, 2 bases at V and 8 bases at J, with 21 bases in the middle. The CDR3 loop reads CSARTHSSGWGEKLFF. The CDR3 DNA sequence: TGCAGTGCTAGAACCCACAGTTCTGGTTGGGGAGAAAAACTGTTTTTT.

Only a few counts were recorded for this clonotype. CDR3 protein: CATSPGDRAGNTIYF. The CDR3 DNA follows: TGTGCCACCAGCCCAGGGGACAGGGCTGGAAACACCATATATTTT. The chain couples TRBV24-1 to TRBJ1-3; TRBD1 matches at 9 bases. Germline loops: CDR1 KGHDR, CDR2 SFDVKD. After removal of 7 bases from V and 2 bases from J, the junction contained 5 bases not matched to a gene. The CDR3 consists of 15 residues.

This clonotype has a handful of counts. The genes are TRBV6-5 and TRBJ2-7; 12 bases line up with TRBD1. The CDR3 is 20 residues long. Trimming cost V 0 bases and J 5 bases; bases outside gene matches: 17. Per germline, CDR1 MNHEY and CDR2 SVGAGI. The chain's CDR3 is CASSYSPQGISGQGADEQYF. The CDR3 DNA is TGTGCCAGCAGTTACTCGCCTCAGGGTATCTCGGGACAGGGGGCGGACGAGCAGTACTTC.

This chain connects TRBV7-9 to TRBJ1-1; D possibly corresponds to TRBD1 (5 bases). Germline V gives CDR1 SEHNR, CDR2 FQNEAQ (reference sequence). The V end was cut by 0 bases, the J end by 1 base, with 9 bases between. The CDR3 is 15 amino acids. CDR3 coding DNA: TGTGCCAGCAGCTTAGCGCCAGGGCCGAACACTGAAGCTTTCTTT. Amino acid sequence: CASSLAPGPNTEAFF.

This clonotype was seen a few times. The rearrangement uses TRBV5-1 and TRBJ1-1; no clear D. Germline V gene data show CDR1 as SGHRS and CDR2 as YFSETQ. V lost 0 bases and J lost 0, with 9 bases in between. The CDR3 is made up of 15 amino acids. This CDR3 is CASSLGFVVNTEAFF. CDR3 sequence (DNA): TGCGCCAGCAGCTTGGGCTTCGTTGTGAACACTGAAGCTTTCTTT.